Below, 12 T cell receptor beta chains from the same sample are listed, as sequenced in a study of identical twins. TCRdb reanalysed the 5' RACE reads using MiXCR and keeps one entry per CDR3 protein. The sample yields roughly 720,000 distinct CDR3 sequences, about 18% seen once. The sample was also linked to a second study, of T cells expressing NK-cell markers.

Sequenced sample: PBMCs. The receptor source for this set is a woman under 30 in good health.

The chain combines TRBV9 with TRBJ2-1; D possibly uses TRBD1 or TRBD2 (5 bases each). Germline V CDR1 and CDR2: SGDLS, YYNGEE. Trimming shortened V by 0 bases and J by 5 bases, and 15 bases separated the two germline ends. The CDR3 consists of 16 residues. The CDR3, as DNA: TGTGCCAGCAGCGTAGTGGGCAGGTTGGGGGACAATGAGCAGTTCTTC. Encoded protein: CASSVVGRLGDNEQFF.

CDR3 DNA: TGTGCCAGCAGCTTAAGTCTCAGGGCCCCAGCCTACGAGCAGTACTTC. Its translation is CASSLSLRAPAYEQYF. V gene TRBV5-6 combines with J gene TRBJ2-7; perhaps TRBD1 as D (5 bases). Looked up from germline, CDR1 is SGHDT and CDR2 is YYEEEE. CDR3 length: 16 residues. V was cut by 2 bases and J by 2 bases, with 17 bases left in between.

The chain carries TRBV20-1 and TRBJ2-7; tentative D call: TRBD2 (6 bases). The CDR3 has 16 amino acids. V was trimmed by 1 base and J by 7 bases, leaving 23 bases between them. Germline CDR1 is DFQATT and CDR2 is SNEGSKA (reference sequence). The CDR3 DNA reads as TGCAGTGCTAGAGTTGGCGGGGCGGACCTAACGGGGGAGCAGTACTTC. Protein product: CSARVGGADLTGEQYF.

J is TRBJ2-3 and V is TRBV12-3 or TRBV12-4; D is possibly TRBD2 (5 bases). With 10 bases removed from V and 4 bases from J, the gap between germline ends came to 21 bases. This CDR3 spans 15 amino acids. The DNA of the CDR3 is TGTGCCACCCGCGGGCGGGTAGCGCGGGCAGATACGCAGTATTTT. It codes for CATRGRVARADTQYF.

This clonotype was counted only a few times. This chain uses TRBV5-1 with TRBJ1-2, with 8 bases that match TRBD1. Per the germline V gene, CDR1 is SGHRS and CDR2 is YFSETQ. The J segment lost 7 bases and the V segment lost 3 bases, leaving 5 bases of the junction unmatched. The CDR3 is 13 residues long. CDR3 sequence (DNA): TGCGCCAGCAGCTCGACAGGGGTACGTGGCTACACCTTC. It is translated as CASSSTGVRGYTF.

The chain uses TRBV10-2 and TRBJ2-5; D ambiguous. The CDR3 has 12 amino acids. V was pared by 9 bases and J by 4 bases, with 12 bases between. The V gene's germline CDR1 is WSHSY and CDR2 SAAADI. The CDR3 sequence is CASTGSRETQYF. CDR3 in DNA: TGCGCCAGTACCGGGTCTAGAGAGACCCAGTACTTC.

The CDR3 sequence is CSAREGSQPQHF. The CDR3 coding sequence is TGCAGTGCTAGAGAGGGTAGCCAGCCCCAGCATTTT. The rearrangement links TRBV20-1 to TRBJ1-5, with D unclear. Germline values: CDR1 DFQATT, CDR2 SNEGSKA (reference sequence). The CDR3 sequence is 12 residues long. V lost 0 bases to trimming and J lost 7 bases, with 7 bases between them.

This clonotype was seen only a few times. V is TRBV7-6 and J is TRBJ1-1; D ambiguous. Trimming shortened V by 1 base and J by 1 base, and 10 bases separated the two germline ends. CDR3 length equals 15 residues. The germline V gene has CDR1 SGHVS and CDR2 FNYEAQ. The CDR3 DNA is TGTGCCAGCAGCTTAGGTCTTCCGGAGAACACTGAAGCTTTCTTT. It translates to CASSLGLPENTEAFF.

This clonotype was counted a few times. The CDR3 sequence is CASSAQRTSRSTDTQYF. The CDR3 bases are TGTGCCAGCAGCGCACAACGGACTAGCAGAAGCACAGATACGCAGTATTTT. The rearrangement uses TRBV9 and TRBJ2-3; 8 bases are a match to TRBD2. This CDR3 is built from 17 residues. V shed 3 bases, J shed 0 bases, and the junction held 9 bases outside the gene matches. Germline loops: CDR1 SGDLS, CDR2 YYNGEE.

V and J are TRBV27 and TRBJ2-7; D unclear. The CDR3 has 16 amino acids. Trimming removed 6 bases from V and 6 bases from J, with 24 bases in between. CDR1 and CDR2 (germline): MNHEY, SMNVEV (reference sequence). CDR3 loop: CASSGNIALSSLEQYF. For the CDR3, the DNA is TGTGCCAGCAGCGGTAACATAGCTCTTTCAAGTCTCGAGCAGTACTTC.

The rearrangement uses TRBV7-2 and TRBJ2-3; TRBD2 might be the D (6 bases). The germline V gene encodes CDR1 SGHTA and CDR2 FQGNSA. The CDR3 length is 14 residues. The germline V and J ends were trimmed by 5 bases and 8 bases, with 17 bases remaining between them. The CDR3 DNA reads TGTGCCAGCAGCCAAGGTTTATTCGGGGGTACGCAGTATTTT. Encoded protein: CASSQGLFGGTQYF.

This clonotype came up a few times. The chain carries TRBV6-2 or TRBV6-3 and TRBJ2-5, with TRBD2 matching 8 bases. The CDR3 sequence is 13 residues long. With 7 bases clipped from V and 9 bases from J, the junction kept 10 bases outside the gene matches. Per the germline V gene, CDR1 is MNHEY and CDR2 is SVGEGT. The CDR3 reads CASMGVAGRAQYF. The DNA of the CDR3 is TGTGCCAGCATGGGGGTAGCGGGGCGGGCCCAGTACTTC.